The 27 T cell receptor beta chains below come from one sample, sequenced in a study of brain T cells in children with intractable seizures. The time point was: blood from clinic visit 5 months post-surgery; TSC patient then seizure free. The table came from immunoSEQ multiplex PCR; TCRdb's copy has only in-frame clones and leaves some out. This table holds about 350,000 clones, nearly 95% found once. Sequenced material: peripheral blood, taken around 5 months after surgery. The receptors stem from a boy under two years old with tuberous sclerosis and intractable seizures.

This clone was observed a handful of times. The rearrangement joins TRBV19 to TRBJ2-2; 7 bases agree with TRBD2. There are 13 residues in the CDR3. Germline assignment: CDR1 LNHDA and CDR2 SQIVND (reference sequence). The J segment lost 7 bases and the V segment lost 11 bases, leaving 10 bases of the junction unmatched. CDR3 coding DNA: TGTGCCTCCCCACGCGGGAGCGACGGGGAGCTGTTTTTT. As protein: CASPRGSDGELFF.

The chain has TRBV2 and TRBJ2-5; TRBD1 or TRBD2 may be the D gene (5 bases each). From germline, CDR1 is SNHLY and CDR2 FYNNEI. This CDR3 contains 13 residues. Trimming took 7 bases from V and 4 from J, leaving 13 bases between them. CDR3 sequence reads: CASNVAGTETQYF. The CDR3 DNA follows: TGTGCCAGCAACGTTGCAGGGACAGAGACCCAGTACTTC.

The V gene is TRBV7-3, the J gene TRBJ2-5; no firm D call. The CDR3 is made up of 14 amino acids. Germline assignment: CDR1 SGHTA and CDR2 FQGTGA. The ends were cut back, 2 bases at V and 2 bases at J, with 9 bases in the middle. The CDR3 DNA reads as TGTGCCAGCAGCTTATTTGGGAAACAAGAGACCCAGTACTTC. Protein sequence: CASSLFGKQETQYF.

The CDR3 DNA sequence: TGCGCCAGCAGCCCCGGGCTAGCCGCGTGGACAGATACGCAGTATTTT. Protein sequence: CASSPGLAAWTDTQYF. The rearrangement uses TRBV4-1 and TRBJ2-3, with a possible D match to TRBD2 (5 bases). The germline V gene has CDR1 MGHRA and CDR2 YSYEKL. V gave up 4 bases and J gave up 3 bases, with 17 bases separating them. CDR3 length: 16 amino acids.

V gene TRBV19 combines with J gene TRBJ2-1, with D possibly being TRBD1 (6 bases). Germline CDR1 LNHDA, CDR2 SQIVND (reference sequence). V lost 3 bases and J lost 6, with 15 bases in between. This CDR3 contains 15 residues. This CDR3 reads CASSIRDNFGNEQFF. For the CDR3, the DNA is TGTGCCAGTAGTATTCGGGACAACTTTGGCAATGAGCAGTTCTTC.

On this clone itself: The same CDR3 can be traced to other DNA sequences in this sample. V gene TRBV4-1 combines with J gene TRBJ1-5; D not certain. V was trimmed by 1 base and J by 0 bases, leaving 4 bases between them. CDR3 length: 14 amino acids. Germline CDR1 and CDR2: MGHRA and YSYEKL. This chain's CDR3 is CASSQVNSNQPQHF. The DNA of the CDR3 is TGCGCCAGCAGCCAAGTAAATAGCAATCAGCCCCAGCATTTT.

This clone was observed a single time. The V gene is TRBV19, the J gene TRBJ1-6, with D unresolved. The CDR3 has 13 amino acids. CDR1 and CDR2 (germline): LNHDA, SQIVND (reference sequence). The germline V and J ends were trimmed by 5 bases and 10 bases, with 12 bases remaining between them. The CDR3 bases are TGTGCCAGTAGTTTCTCCGACTCGTCACCCCTCCACTTT. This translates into CASSFSDSSPLHF.

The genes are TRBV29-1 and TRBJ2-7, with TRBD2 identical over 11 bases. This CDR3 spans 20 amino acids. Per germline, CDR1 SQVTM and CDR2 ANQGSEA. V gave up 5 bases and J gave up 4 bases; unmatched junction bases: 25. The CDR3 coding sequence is TGCAGCGTTTTTGGGCTGGCGGACAGGGCTAGCGGGGGGCGAGGTTACGAGCAGTACTTC. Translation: CSVFGLADRASGGRGYEQYF.

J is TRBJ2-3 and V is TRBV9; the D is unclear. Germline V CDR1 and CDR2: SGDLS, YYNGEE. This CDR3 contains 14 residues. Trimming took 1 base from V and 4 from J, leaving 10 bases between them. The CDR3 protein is CASSVFGDPDTQYF. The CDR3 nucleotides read TGTGCCAGCAGCGTATTTGGGGATCCAGATACGCAGTATTTT. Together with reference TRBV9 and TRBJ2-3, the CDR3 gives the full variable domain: DSGVTQTPKHLITATGQRVTLRCSPRSGDLSVYWYQQSLDQGLQFLIQYYNGEERAKGNILERFSAQQFPDLHSELNLSSLELGDSALYFCASSVFGDPDTQYFGPGTRLTVL.

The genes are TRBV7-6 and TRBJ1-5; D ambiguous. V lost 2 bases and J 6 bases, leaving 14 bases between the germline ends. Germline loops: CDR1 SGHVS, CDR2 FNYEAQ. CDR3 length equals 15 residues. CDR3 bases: TGTGCCAGCAGCTTAATCGATAAAGGCGGTCAGCCCCAGCATTTT. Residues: CASSLIDKGGQPQHF.

CDR3 nucleotide sequence: TGTGCCAGCACCGCGCCCAGGGGTTCTAATAACTATGGCTACACCTTC. Translation: CASTAPRGSNNYGYTF. The V call is TRBV28, the J call TRBJ1-2; perhaps TRBD1 as D (6 bases). This CDR3 contains 16 residues. Germline CDR1 reads MDHEN; CDR2 reads SYDVKM. The V end lost 7 bases, the J end lost 1 base, and 19 bases lay between the germline ends.

In DNA form, the CDR3 reads TGTGCCAGCAGCCAGCGGGACCGACCCTACGAGCAGTACTTC. Amino acid sequence: CASSQRDRPYEQYF. The chain links TRBV7-9 to TRBJ2-7; the match to TRBD2 covers 7 bases. Germline V CDR1 and CDR2: SEHNR, FQNEAQ (reference sequence). The junction had 6 bases not matched to a gene; V was cut back by 5 bases and J by 2 bases. The CDR3 contains 14 residues.

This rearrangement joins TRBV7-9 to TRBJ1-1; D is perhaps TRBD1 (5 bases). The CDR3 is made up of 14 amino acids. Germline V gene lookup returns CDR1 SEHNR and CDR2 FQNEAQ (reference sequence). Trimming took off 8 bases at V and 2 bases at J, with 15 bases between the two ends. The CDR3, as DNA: TGTGCCAGCGGTCTTACGGGGGGAAACACTGAAGCTTTCTTT. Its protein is CASGLTGGNTEAFF.

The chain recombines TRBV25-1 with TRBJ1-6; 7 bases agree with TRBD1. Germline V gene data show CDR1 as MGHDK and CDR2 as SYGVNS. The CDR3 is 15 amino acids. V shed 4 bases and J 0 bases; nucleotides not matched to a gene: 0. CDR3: CASSGDSSYNSPLHF. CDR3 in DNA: TGTGCCAGCAGTGGGGACAGCTCCTATAATTCACCCCTCCACTTT. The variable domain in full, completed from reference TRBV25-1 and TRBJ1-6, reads EADIYQTPRYLVIGTGKKITLECSQTMGHDKMYWYQQDPGMELHLIHYSYGVNSTEKGDLSSESTVSRIRTEHFPLTLESARPSHTSQYLCASSGDSSYNSPLHFGNGTRLTVT.

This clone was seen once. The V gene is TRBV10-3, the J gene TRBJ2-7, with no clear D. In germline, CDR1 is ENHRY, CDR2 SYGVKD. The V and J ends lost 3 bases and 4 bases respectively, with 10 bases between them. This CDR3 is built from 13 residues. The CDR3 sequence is CAISDPKAYEQYF. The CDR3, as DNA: TGTGCCATCAGTGACCCCAAAGCTTACGAGCAGTACTTC.

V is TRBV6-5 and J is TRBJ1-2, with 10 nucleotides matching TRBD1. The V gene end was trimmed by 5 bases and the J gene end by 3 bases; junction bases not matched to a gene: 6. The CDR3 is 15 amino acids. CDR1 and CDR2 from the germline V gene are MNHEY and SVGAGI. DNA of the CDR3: TGTGCCAGCAGTCCAACCGGGACAGGGGACTATGGCTACACCTTC. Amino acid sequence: CASSPTGTGDYGYTF.

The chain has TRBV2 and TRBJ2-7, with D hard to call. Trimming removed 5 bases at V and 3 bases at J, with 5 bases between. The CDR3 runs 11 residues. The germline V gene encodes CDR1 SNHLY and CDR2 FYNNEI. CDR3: CASSTVYEQYF. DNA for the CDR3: TGTGCCAGCAGTACTGTCTACGAGCAGTACTTC.

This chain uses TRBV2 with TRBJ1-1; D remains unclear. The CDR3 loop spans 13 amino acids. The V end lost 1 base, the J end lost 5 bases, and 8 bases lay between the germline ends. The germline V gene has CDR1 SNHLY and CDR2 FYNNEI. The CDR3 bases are TGTGCCAGCAGTGAAGGGCTCCAAACTGAAGCTTTCTTT. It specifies CASSEGLQTEAFF.

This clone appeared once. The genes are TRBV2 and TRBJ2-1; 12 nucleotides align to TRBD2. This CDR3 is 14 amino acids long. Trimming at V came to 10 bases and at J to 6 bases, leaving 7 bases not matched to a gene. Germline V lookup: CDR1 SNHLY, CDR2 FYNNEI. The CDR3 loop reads CATAGLAGTNEQFF. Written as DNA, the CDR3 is TGTGCCACCGCGGGACTAGCGGGTACCAATGAGCAGTTCTTC.

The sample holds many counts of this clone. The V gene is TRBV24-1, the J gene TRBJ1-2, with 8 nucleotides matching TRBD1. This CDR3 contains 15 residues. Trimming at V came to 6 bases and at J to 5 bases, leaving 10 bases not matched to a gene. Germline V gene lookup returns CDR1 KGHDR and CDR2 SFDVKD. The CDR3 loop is CATSPATGVEYGYTF. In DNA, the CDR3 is TGTGCCACCAGTCCAGCGACAGGGGTAGAATATGGCTACACCTTC.

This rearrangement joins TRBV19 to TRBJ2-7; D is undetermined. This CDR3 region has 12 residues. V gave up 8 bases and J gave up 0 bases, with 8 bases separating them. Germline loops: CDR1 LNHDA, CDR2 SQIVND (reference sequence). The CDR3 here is CASRSDSYEQYF. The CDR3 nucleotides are TGTGCCAGTCGATCGGACTCCTACGAGCAGTACTTC.

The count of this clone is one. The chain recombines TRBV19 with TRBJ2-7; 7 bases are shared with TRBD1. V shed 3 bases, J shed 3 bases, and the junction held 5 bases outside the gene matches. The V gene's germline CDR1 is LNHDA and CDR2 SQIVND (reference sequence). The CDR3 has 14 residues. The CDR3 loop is CASSIGDRNYEQYF. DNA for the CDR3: TGTGCCAGTAGTATTGGGGACAGAAACTACGAGCAGTACTTC.

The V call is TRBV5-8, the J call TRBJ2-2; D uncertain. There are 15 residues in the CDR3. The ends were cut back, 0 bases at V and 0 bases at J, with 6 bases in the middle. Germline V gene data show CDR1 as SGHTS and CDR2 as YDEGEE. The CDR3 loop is CASSLGRTNTGELFF. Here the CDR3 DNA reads TGTGCCAGCAGCTTGGGACGCACGAACACCGGGGAGCTGTTTTTT.

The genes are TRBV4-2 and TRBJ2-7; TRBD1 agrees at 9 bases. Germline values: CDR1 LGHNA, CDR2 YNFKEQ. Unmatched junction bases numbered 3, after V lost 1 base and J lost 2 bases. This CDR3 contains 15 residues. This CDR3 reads CASSQVGTGTYEQYF. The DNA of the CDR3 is TGTGCCAGCAGCCAAGTAGGGACAGGGACCTACGAGCAGTACTTC.

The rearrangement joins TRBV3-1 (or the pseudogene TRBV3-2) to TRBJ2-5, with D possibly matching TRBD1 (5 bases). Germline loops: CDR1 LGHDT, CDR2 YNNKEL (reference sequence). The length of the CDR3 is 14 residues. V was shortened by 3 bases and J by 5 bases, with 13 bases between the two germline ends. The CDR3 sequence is CASSHPGMGETQYF. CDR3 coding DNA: TGTGCCAGCAGCCACCCAGGGATGGGGGAGACCCAGTACTTC.

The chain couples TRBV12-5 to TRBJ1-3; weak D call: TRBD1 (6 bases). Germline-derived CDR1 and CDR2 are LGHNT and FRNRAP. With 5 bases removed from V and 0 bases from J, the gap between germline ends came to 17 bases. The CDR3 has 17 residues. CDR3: CASGEGQTGNSGNTIYF. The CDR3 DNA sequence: TGTGCTAGTGGTGAAGGACAGACAGGCAACTCTGGAAACACCATATATTTT.

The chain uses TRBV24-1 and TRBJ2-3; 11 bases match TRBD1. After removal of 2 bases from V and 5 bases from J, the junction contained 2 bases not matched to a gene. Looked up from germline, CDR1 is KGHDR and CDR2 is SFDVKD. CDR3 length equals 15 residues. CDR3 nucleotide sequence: TGTGCCACCAGTGATTGGGGACAGGGGGAAGATACGCAGTATTTT. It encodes CATSDWGQGEDTQYF.